This T cell receptor beta chain was obtained from a study of pediatric ulcerative colitis. Study-level points and caveats: Ulcerative colitis patients shared more blood-rectal clones than controls. Clonal expansions reduced rectal repertoire diversity in acute severe colitis.

A note on this clone: What it recognizes is unknown.

Rectal tissue came from one to two pinch biopsies taken at colonoscopy. Trimming cost V 4 bases and J 0 bases; bases outside gene matches: 2. The CDR3 consists of 15 residues. The germline V gene has CDR1 SGHTA and CDR2 FQGTGA. This table comes from immunoSEQ multiplex PCR, and its TCRdb copy is limited to in-frame clones, with some not included. The data hold under 20,000 clones, with nearly 75% observed a single time. The receptor's source is a boy younger than 18 with moderate ulcerative colitis. Sequencing used gut tissue. The chain uses TRBV7-3 and TRBJ2-2; 7 bases fit TRBD1. For the CDR3, the DNA is TGTGCCAGCAGCTCACAGGGGTCGAACACCGGGGAGCTGTTTTTT. This gives the protein CASSSQGSNTGELFF.